The 15 T cell receptor beta chains given below trace back to one sample, sequenced in a study of beta chain features in type 1 diabetes. All of the isolated RNA was reverse transcribed, so expressed TCRB transcripts were sequenced. Only in-frame clones appear in the TCRdb table, and some are missing; sequencing was by immunoSEQ multiplex PCR. There are roughly 120,000 clones in the sample; 40% occur only once, and more than 0.06% lies in the top ten. The specimen sequenced was stem cell memory CD4+ T cells from blood. Receptor source: a woman under 30 in good health.

This clone has just a few counts. The chain employs TRBV19 and TRBJ2-4; TRBD1 matches 8 bases. This CDR3 region has 17 residues. Germline lookup yields CDR1 LNHDA and CDR2 SQIVND (reference sequence). J gave up 3 bases and V 6 bases, and 13 bases lay outside the gene matches. The CDR3 DNA follows: TGTGCCAGTAGCCGTTCCCCTCTTGGACAGGGCAAAAACATTCAGTACTTC. Encoded protein: CASSRSPLGQGKNIQYF.

The chain joins TRBV20-1 to TRBJ1-2, with D uncertain. Germline V gene lookup returns CDR1 DFQATT and CDR2 SNEGSKA (reference sequence). V was cut by 1 base and J by 7 bases, with 7 bases left in between. The CDR3 is 11 amino acids. This CDR3 is CSARVGSGYTF. The CDR3 DNA reads as TGCAGTGCTAGAGTAGGGAGTGGCTACACCTTC.

This clone was seen a few times. This chain connects TRBV30 to TRBJ1-1, with TRBD1 matching over 7 bases. The length of the CDR3 is 13 residues. After removal of 6 bases from V and 0 bases from J, the junction contained 4 bases not matched to a gene. Germline CDR1 GTSNPN, CDR2 SVGIG (reference sequence). The CDR3 region is CACKGQLNTEAFF. The CDR3 DNA follows: TGTGCCTGTAAGGGACAGCTGAACACTGAAGCTTTCTTT.

The V call is TRBV2, the J call TRBJ2-3, with 7 nucleotides matching TRBD1. With 5 bases clipped from V and 3 bases from J, the junction kept 8 bases outside the gene matches. This CDR3 region has 15 residues. Looked up from germline, CDR1 is SNHLY and CDR2 is FYNNEI. The CDR3, as DNA: TGTGCCAGCAGTTCGACAGGGTTGATAACAGATACGCAGTATTTT. This gives the protein CASSSTGLITDTQYF.

This clone showed up just a few times. This chain links TRBV30 with TRBJ2-7; 9 bases are shared with TRBD2. Trimming at V came to 4 bases and at J to 6 bases, leaving 7 bases not matched to a gene. Germline V gene lookup returns CDR1 GTSNPN and CDR2 SVGIG (reference sequence). CDR3 length: 13 amino acids. Here the CDR3 reads CAWKVAGGSEQYF. DNA of the CDR3: TGTGCCTGGAAGGTGGCGGGAGGGAGCGAGCAGTACTTC.

The V and J genes are TRBV5-1 and TRBJ2-5, with 7 bases identical to TRBD1. V lost 3 bases, J lost 0 bases, and 5 bases stayed unmatched. Germline V gene data show CDR1 as SGHRS and CDR2 as YFSETQ. This CDR3 spans 15 amino acids. The CDR3 region is CASSSGQAYQETQYF. The CDR3 DNA reads TGCGCCAGCAGCTCCGGACAGGCCTACCAAGAGACCCAGTACTTC. Complete variable domain (other parts from reference TRBV5-1 and TRBJ2-5): KAGVTQTPRYLIKTRGQQVTLSCSPISGHRSVSWYQQTPGQGLQFLFEYFSETQRNKGNFPGRFSGRQFSNSRSEMNVSTLELGDSALYLCASSSGQAYQETQYFGPGTRLLVL.

The genes are TRBV18 and TRBJ2-7, with 7 nucleotides matching TRBD2. CDR3 length equals 16 residues. V was pared by 0 bases and J by 5 bases, with 10 bases of the junction left unmatched. CDR1 and CDR2 from the germline V gene are KGHSH and LQKENI. CDR3 in DNA: TGTGCCAGCTCACCACCGATACTAACTAGCGATCACGAGCAGTACTTC. As protein: CASSPPILTSDHEQYF.

This clone was observed many times. J is TRBJ1-5 and V is TRBV30; 8 nucleotides agree with TRBD1. Losses at the gene ends were 6 bases for V and 3 bases for J; bases not matched to a gene: 4. In germline, CDR1 is GTSNPN, CDR2 SVGIG (reference sequence). CDR3 length: 13 amino acids. For the CDR3, the DNA is TGTGCCTGTGGACAGGGTGTCAATCAGCCCCAGCATTTT. Translation: CACGQGVNQPQHF.

The chain employs TRBV5-4 and TRBJ2-7; D possibly corresponds to TRBD1 (5 bases). Germline-derived CDR1 and CDR2 are SGHNT and YYREEE (reference sequence). V was cut by 9 bases and J by 1 base, with 17 bases left in between. CDR3 size: 14 residues. The CDR3 is CATRRAQASYEQYF. The CDR3 coding sequence is TGTGCCACCCGCAGGGCCCAGGCTTCCTACGAGCAGTACTTC.

This clone was seen only a few times. The chain has TRBV29-1 and TRBJ2-3; D remains unclear. Trimming took off 3 bases at V and 0 bases at J, with 10 bases between the two ends. The CDR3 consists of 14 residues. Germline assignment: CDR1 SQVTM and CDR2 ANQGSEA. In DNA, the CDR3 is TGCAGCGTTGAGAGGCGTATAAGCACAGATACGCAGTATTTT. Residues: CSVERRISTDTQYF.

The gene calls are TRBV6-6 and TRBJ2-7, with 9 bases that match TRBD1. This CDR3 spans 14 amino acids. Germline-derived CDR1 and CDR2 are MNHNY and SVGAGI (reference sequence). The ends lost 5 bases at V and 4 bases at J; junction bases unmatched: 6. CDR3: CASSPGTGRYEQYF. As DNA, the CDR3 is TGTGCCAGCAGTCCCGGGACAGGGAGATACGAGCAGTACTTC.

The chain links TRBV5-6 to TRBJ2-7; 10 bases line up with TRBD2. The V gene end was trimmed by 0 bases and the J gene end by 6 bases; junction bases not matched to a gene: 3. Germline V gene sequence: CDR1 SGHDT, CDR2 YYEEEE. CDR3 size: 14 residues. The DNA of the CDR3 is TGTGCCAGCAGCTTGGGGACTAGCGGCACCGAGCAGTACTTC. Its protein is CASSLGTSGTEQYF.

This sequence joins TRBV7-2 and TRBJ2-1, with D maybe TRBD2 (5 bases). V was cut by 5 bases and J by 5 bases, with 16 bases left in between. Per the germline V gene, CDR1 is SGHTA and CDR2 is FQGNSA. CDR3 length equals 15 residues. CDR3 in amino acids: CASSLWRRIDNEQFF. CDR3 nucleotides: TGTGCCAGCAGCCTATGGAGGCGGATCGACAATGAGCAGTTCTTC.

The J gene is TRBJ1-5, the V gene TRBV16; unclear D gene. V lost 0 bases and J 7 bases, leaving 7 bases between the germline ends. The CDR3 consists of 13 residues. Germline V lookup: CDR1 KGHSY, CDR2 FQNENV. The CDR3 bases are TGTGCCAGCAGCCAATCCCCCGGGCAGCCCCAGCATTTT. Amino acid sequence: CASSQSPGQPQHF.

The chain employs TRBV2 and TRBJ2-3; D unclear. CDR3 length: 16 residues. Germline CDR1 SNHLY, CDR2 FYNNEI. V was trimmed by 0 bases and J by 2 bases, leaving 12 bases between them. CDR3 sequence: CASSEARSVDTDTQYF. CDR3 bases: TGTGCCAGCAGTGAAGCGAGGTCGGTAGACACAGATACGCAGTATTTT.